This TCR beta chain originates from a study of response to subunit inactivated influenza vaccine. Overall study results and limits: The authors suggested that few new T cells are recruited per seasonal influenza vaccination.

This clonotype turned up a few times. The target antigen is unknown. TCRdb re-analysed the RT-PCR reads in MiXCR, keeping a single row per CDR3 protein. This sample has around 650,000 distinct CDR3 sequences, with approximately 14% found just once. CDR1 is DFQATT and CDR2 is SNEGSKA in the germline V gene (reference sequence). The CDR3 consists of 11 residues. Trimming shortened V by 6 bases and J by 7 bases, and 12 bases separated the two germline ends. Here the sequenced sample was PBMCs from blood, taken less than 13 days after vaccination. This sequence was found in a man in his fifties or sixties who received an inactivated influenza vaccine. The gene calls are TRBV20-1 and TRBJ1-1, with D perhaps TRBD1 (5 bases). The CDR3 spells CSAGRSHEAFF. CDR3 coding DNA: TGCAGTGCGGGGCGTTCTCATGAAGCTTTCTTT.